The next 10 T cell receptor beta chains were all read from a single sample in a study of vaccination and CD4 T cells after COVID-19. Treatment: approximately nine-day PBMC culture with coronavirus spike peptide pools or control peptides (ViraFEST assay). It was before the COVID-19 pandemic (2011-2018) that the unexposed donor's CD4+ T cells were collected. These receptors' antigens are unknown. Once obtained from cultured CD4+ T cells, the DNA was sequenced using the Oncomine TCR Beta short-read assay. TCRdb independently ran MiXCR on the PCR reads; one entry per CDR3 protein. This sample has about 7,000 distinct CDR3 sequences, with approximately 33% found just once. The sample was CD4+ T cells from blood, cultured in vitro. The receptors shown here come from a human donor in good health.

This clonotype was counted between two and nine times. This chain joins TRBV11-2 and TRBJ1-2; D may be TRBD1 (5 bases). This CDR3 is 15 amino acids long. Trimming removed 5 bases at V and 7 bases at J, with 20 bases between. Germline CDR1 is SGHAT and CDR2 is FQNNGV. This CDR3 is CASSRQPGPRIGYTF. CDR3 in DNA: TGTGCCAGCAGCCGCCAACCGGGACCGAGAATTGGCTACACCTTC.

The chain recombines TRBV7-9 with TRBJ1-2; D ambiguous. V was shortened by 4 bases and J by 5 bases, with 11 bases between the two germline ends. The V gene's germline CDR1 is SEHNR and CDR2 FQNEAQ (reference sequence). The length of the CDR3 is 13 residues. The CDR3 protein is CASSSTREYGYTF. Written as DNA, the CDR3 is TGTGCCAGCAGCTCCACCCGGGAGTATGGCTACACCTTC. The entire variable domain, with the rest obtained from reference TRBV7-9 and TRBJ1-2, is as follows: DTGVSQNPRHKITKRGQNVTFRCDPISEHNRLYWYRQTLGQGPEFLTYFQNEAQLEKSRLLSDRFSAERPKGSFSTLEIQRTEQGDSAMYLCASSSTREYGYTFGSGTRLTVV.

A few counts support this clonotype. The CDR3 DNA reads as TGTGCCATCCAGGACCCCCGGGGCGGCGAGCAGTACTTC. This sequence encodes CAIQDPRGGEQYF. The rearrangement uses TRBV10-3 and TRBJ2-7; tentatively, D is TRBD1 or TRBD2 (5 bases each). The length of the CDR3 is 13 residues. The V and J ends lost 8 bases and 6 bases respectively, with 17 bases between them. From germline, CDR1 is ENHRY and CDR2 SYGVKD.

This chain uses TRBV21-1 with TRBJ2-4; the DNA was not used to check the table's D call, TRBD2. TRBV21-1 is a pseudogene. This CDR3 is 16 amino acids long. The CDR3 DNA reads TGTGCCAGCACCAGGACTAGCGGGAGCTCCAAAAACATTCAGTACTTC. This sequence encodes CASTRTSGSSKNIQYF.

This clonotype was detected a few times. The gene calls are TRBV20-1 and TRBJ1-2; 10 bases are a match to TRBD1. Per the germline V gene, CDR1 is DFQATT and CDR2 is SNEGSKA (reference sequence). There are 13 residues in the CDR3. V lost 2 bases, J lost 5 bases, and 2 bases stayed unmatched. The CDR3 loop is CSARLDRGYGYTF. CDR3 coding DNA: TGCAGTGCTAGACTGGACAGGGGGTATGGCTACACCTTC.

The chain combines TRBV5-4 with TRBJ2-1; the D gene could be TRBD1 or TRBD2 (5 bases each). Germline V gives CDR1 SGHNT, CDR2 YYREEE (reference sequence). The CDR3 length is 15 residues. V lost 5 bases and J 2 bases, leaving 14 bases between the germline ends. The CDR3 sequence is CASRSWDPPYNEQFF. Here the CDR3 DNA reads TGTGCCAGCAGATCCTGGGACCCACCCTACAATGAGCAGTTCTTC.

For the CDR3, the DNA is TGTGCCAGCAGCCCGGGACTAGCGGGGGTCACAGATACGCAGTATTTT. Residues: CASSPGLAGVTDTQYF. This sequence joins TRBV5-4 and TRBJ2-3; the match to TRBD2 covers 14 bases. Germline values: CDR1 SGHNT, CDR2 YYREEE (reference sequence). This CDR3 has 16 residues. The V segment lost 4 bases and the J segment 2 bases; nucleotides outside the gene matches: 3.

The DNA for the CDR3 is TGTGCCAGCAGCTTAGCCGGGACTGCAATCCAAGAGACCCAGTACTTC. Its translation is CASSLAGTAIQETQYF. The chain joins TRBV7-2 to TRBJ2-5; perhaps TRBD2 as D (6 bases). This CDR3 region has 16 residues. V lost 0 bases, J lost 1 base, and 12 bases lay in between. Germline V gene lookup returns CDR1 SGHTA and CDR2 FQGNSA.

This clonotype showed up just a few times. A junction end diverges from the germline sequence, so it may reflect a read error. The rearrangement links TRBV27 to TRBJ2-1; 8 bases match TRBD2. Looked up from germline, CDR1 is MNHEY and CDR2 is SMNVEV (reference sequence). The CDR3 is made up of 13 amino acids. The CDR3 DNA reads TGTGCCAGCACGAGAGGGGGGGGGACTAGTTTTTCCTTC. Translation gives CASTRGGGTSFSF.

There are a few counts of this clonotype. The rearrangement links TRBV6-1 to TRBJ1-2, with a possible D match to TRBD1 (5 bases). With 5 bases removed from V and 4 bases from J, the gap between germline ends came to 14 bases. The germline V gene encodes CDR1 MNHNS and CDR2 SASEGT. The CDR3 has 14 amino acids. Here the CDR3 DNA reads TGTGCCAGCAGTAGCTTGGGACGGCTCTATGGCTACACCTTC. Residues: CASSSLGRLYGYTF.